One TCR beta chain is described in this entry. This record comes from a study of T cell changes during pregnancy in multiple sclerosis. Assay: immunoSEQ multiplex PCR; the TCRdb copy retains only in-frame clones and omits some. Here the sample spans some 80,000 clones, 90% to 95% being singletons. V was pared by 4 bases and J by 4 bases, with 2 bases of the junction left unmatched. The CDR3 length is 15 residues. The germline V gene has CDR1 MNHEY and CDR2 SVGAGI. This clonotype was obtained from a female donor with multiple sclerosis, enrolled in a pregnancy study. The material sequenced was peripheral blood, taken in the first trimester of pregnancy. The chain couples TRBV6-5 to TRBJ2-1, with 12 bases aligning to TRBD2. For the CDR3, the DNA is TGTGCCAGCAGTTTTCTAGCGGGGGGGTACAATGAGCAGTTCTTC. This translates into CASSFLAGGYNEQFF.